Below, 20 T cell receptor beta chains from the same sample are listed, as sequenced in a study of identical twins' blood T cells. Via MiXCR, TCRdb re-called the 5' RACE reads, giving one row per CDR3 protein. This sample has hundreds of thousands of distinct CDR3 sequences, with roughly 28% found just once. Source material: PBMCs. Every receptor here comes from a woman aged 18-50 years in good health.

This clonotype was observed a few times. The chain employs TRBV6-1 and TRBJ1-5, with D unresolved. The CDR3 totals 12 residues. The V and J ends lost 1 base and 11 bases respectively, with 9 bases between them. Germline V gene sequence: CDR1 MNHNS, CDR2 SASEGT. Written as DNA, the CDR3 is TGTGCCAGCAGTGAAGGGTGGGGATCCCAGCATTTT. It codes for CASSEGWGSQHF.

The chain is built from TRBV9 and TRBJ2-5; TRBD2 matches 8 bases. Germline assignment: CDR1 SGDLS and CDR2 YYNGEE. CDR3 length: 15 residues. V lost 4 bases and J lost 5; bases outside the gene matches: 10. The CDR3 DNA sequence: TGTGCCAGCAGCCTCTCGGTAGCGGGAACGGAGACCCAGTACTTC. Protein sequence: CASSLSVAGTETQYF.

This chain connects TRBV11-2 to TRBJ2-7; TRBD1 is a possible D gene (6 bases). V lost 5 bases, J lost 6 bases, and 14 bases lay in between. This CDR3 has 13 amino acids. Germline CDR1 reads SGHAT; CDR2 reads FQNNGV. CDR3: CASSNRVRSEQYF. The CDR3 DNA follows: TGTGCCAGCAGCAACAGGGTGCGAAGCGAGCAGTACTTC.

This clonotype was detected a few times. Sequence at one end of the junction differs from germline and may be a read error. The chain recombines TRBV5-1 with TRBJ2-1, with D uncertain. Germline lookup yields CDR1 SGHRS and CDR2 YFSETQ. The CDR3 spans 13 residues. CDR3 in amino acids: CASSLPSNNEQFF. In DNA, the CDR3 is TGCGCCAGCAGCTTACCCTCCAACAATGAGCAGTTCTTC. Supplemented by reference TRBV5-1 and TRBJ2-1, the full variable domain reads KAGVTQTPRYLIKTRGQQVTLSCSPISGHRSVSWYQQTPGQGLQFLFEYFSETQRNKGNFPGRFSGRQFSNSRSEMNVSTLELGDSALYLCASSLPSNNEQFFGPGTRLTVL.

The V gene is TRBV6-5, the J gene TRBJ1-1; D ambiguous. This CDR3 is built from 14 residues. V lost 0 bases to trimming and J lost 11 bases, with 16 bases between them. Germline-derived CDR1 and CDR2 are MNHEY and SVGAGI. This CDR3 is CASSYSNLAGMAFF. CDR3 coding DNA: TGTGCCAGCAGTTACTCGAATCTGGCAGGAATGGCTTTCTTT.

This clonotype was counted many times. This chain connects TRBV20-1 to TRBJ1-1; the D is unclear. Per the germline V gene, CDR1 is DFQATT and CDR2 is SNEGSKA (reference sequence). The CDR3 sequence is 12 residues long. DNA for the CDR3: TGCAGAGTGCGGGGTCCGAACACTGAAGCTTTCTTT. Protein: CRVRGPNTEAFF.

This chain connects TRBV9 to TRBJ2-5, with D hard to call. Germline CDR1 SGDLS, CDR2 YYNGEE. Trimming took off 2 bases at V and 4 bases at J, with 12 bases between the two ends. The length of the CDR3 is 14 residues. In DNA form, the CDR3 reads TGTGCCAGCAGCGTGGATCCTACGGTAGAGACCCAGTACTTC. The encoded protein is CASSVDPTVETQYF.

This clonotype was found a few times. This rearrangement joins TRBV10-2 to TRBJ2-2; the match to TRBD2 covers 10 bases. Germline lookup yields CDR1 WSHSY and CDR2 SAAADI. V gave up 8 bases and J gave up 3 bases; unmatched junction bases: 0. The CDR3 totals 13 residues. CDR3 DNA: TGCGCCAGCGGGACTAGCGACACCGGGGAGCTGTTTTTT. Translating gives CASGTSDTGELFF.

The chain employs TRBV6-6 and TRBJ1-5, with 10 nucleotides matching TRBD1. The germline CDR1 and CDR2 sequences are MNHNY and SVGAGI (reference sequence). The CDR3 is made up of 17 amino acids. The J segment lost 4 bases and the V segment lost 5 bases, leaving 11 bases of the junction unmatched. CDR3 sequence reads: CASSKQPGQGGNQPQHF. The DNA for the CDR3 is TGTGCCAGCAGTAAACAACCCGGACAGGGGGGAAATCAGCCCCAGCATTTT.

This clonotype has more than one count but fewer than ten. The V gene is TRBV18, the J gene TRBJ1-3; D gene uncertain. Trimming took off 6 bases at V and 0 bases at J, with 12 bases between the two ends. Germline V gives CDR1 KGHSH, CDR2 LQKENI. The CDR3 totals 15 residues. The CDR3 region has the DNA TGTGCCAGCTCGCCGATCCAAAGCTCTGGAAACACCATATATTTT. Translation: CASSPIQSSGNTIYF.

In its sample, this clonotype was seen many times. The J gene is TRBJ2-3, the V gene TRBV29-1; D unresolved. This CDR3 region has 15 residues. Germline V lookup: CDR1 SQVTM, CDR2 ANQGSEA. Between the trimmed V and J ends, which lost 6 bases and 2 bases, there was a span of 18 bases. CDR3 coding DNA: TGCAGCGTACCCGATCGGGCATCATACACAGATACGCAGTATTTT. Its translation: CSVPDRASYTDTQYF.

V and J are TRBV5-1 and TRBJ2-3; TRBD2 aligns across 9 bases. In germline, CDR1 is SGHRS, CDR2 YFSETQ. The CDR3 loop spans 16 amino acids. The V and J ends lost 0 bases and 0 bases, in that order; junction bases with no gene match: 2. The CDR3 protein is CASSLVSGRSTDTQYF. CDR3 DNA sequence: TGCGCCAGCAGCTTGGTTAGCGGGAGAAGCACAGATACGCAGTATTTT. The variable domain in full, with the rest retrieved from reference TRBV5-1 and TRBJ2-3, is KAGVTQTPRYLIKTRGQQVTLSCSPISGHRSVSWYQQTPGQGLQFLFEYFSETQRNKGNFPGRFSGRQFSNSRSEMNVSTLELGDSALYLCASSLVSGRSTDTQYFGPGTRLTVL.

This chain uses TRBV2 with TRBJ1-3; D is ambiguous. Germline V gene data show CDR1 as SNHLY and CDR2 as FYNNEI. Trimming shortened V by 9 bases and J by 0 bases, and 9 bases separated the two germline ends. The length of the CDR3 is 13 residues. Here the CDR3 DNA reads TGTGCCAGTCGGGCCCGCTCTGGAAACACCATATATTTT. This codes for CASRARSGNTIYF.

The chain joins TRBV27 to TRBJ2-3; D is possibly TRBD1 (5 bases). Germline CDR1 MNHEY, CDR2 SMNVEV (reference sequence). The CDR3 extends over 14 amino acids. The V and J ends lost 8 bases and 2 bases respectively, with 14 bases between them. In DNA, the CDR3 is TGTGCCAGCGGTCTTGTACAGGACACAGATACGCAGTATTTT. Residues: CASGLVQDTDTQYF.

The chain uses TRBV10-3 and TRBJ2-1; D possibly corresponds to TRBD1 (5 bases). The germline V and J ends were trimmed by 6 bases and 12 bases, with 15 bases remaining between them. This CDR3 comprises 12 residues. Per the germline V gene, CDR1 is ENHRY and CDR2 is SYGVKD. The CDR3 reads CAIRGDSLVQFF. Written as DNA, the CDR3 is TGTGCCATCAGGGGTGACAGCTTGGTGCAGTTCTTC.

As regards this clonotype: Just one base apart from a much larger clone, this may be a read error. This chain links TRBV10-3 with TRBJ2-1; 8 bases match TRBD2. This CDR3 has 15 residues. V was clipped by 8 bases and J by 5 bases; unmatched bases: 11. CDR1 is ENHRY, CDR2 SYGVKD, per germline. The CDR3 reads CAIGSGTRGHNEQFF. The CDR3 region has the DNA TGTGCCATCGGCTCCGGGACTAGGGGCCACAATGAGCAGTTCTTC.

CDR3 loop: CATHRTGNTEAFF. For the CDR3, the DNA is TGTGCCACCCATAGGACGGGTAACACTGAAGCTTTCTTT. The rearrangement links TRBV2 to TRBJ1-1; D is unresolved. The CDR3 totals 13 residues. Germline V gives CDR1 SNHLY, CDR2 FYNNEI. Trimming took off 10 bases at V and 2 bases at J, with 14 bases between the two ends.

There are many counts of this clonotype. The chain recombines TRBV14 with TRBJ2-2, with D unresolved. V lost 3 bases and J lost 3, with 11 bases in between. The CDR3 has 15 amino acids. In germline, CDR1 is SGHDN, CDR2 FVKESK. The chain's CDR3 is CASSHGPYYTGELFF. The DNA for the CDR3 is TGTGCCAGCAGCCACGGACCCTATTACACCGGGGAGCTGTTTTTT.

As regards this clonotype: With a much larger clone just one base away, this may be a read error. The chain has TRBV29-1 and TRBJ1-5; no clear D. The CDR3 extends over 14 amino acids. CDR1 SQVTM and CDR2 ANQGSEA come from the germline V gene. CDR3 bases: TGCAGCGTTGTTGGTGAAGAAACTAATCATCCCCAGCATTTT. Translating it yields CSVVGEETNHPQHF.

This clonotype appeared once. A much larger clone differs from this one at a single base, so this may be a read error. This sequence joins TRBV20-1 and TRBJ2-3, with D perhaps matching TRBD1 (5 bases). The tail of the sequence fits TRBJ1-5 better, so the J call may be wrong. Germline V gene sequence: CDR1 DFQATT, CDR2 SNEGSKA (reference sequence). The CDR3 spans 13 residues. CDR3 loop: CSAKRGSTDTQHF. Written as DNA, the CDR3 is TGCAGTGCTAAGCGGGGGAGCACAGATACGCAGCATTTT.